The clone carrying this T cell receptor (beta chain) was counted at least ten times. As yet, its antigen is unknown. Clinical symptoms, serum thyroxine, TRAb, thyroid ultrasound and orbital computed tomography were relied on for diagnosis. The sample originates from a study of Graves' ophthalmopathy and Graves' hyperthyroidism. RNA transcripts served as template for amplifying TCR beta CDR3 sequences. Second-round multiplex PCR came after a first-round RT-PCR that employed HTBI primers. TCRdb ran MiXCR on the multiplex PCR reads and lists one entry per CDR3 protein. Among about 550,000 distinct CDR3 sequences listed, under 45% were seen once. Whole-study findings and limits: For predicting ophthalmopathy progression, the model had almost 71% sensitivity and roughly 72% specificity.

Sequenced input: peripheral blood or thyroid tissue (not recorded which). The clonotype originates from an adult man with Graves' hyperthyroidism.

In nucleotides, the CDR3 is TGTGCCAGCAGCTACCGGGACGGGTCTATGGAGCAGTACTTC. Translating it yields CASSYRDGSMEQYF. The rearrangement joins TRBV4-2 to TRBJ2-7, with D tentatively TRBD1 or TRBD2 (5 bases each). Germline loops: CDR1 LGHNA, CDR2 YNFKEQ. Trimming left V 5 bases short and J 7 bases short, with 18 bases between. There are 14 residues in the CDR3.